Listed below are T cell receptor beta chains from one sample, sequenced in a study of T-cell reconstitution after alpha-beta-depleted transplantation in children. From the PCR reads, TCRdb called clonotypes with MiXCR, one entry per CDR3 protein. The sample has 450,000 to 600,000 distinct CDR3 sequences, roughly a tenth seen once. The sequences come from PBMCs, collected before TCRalphabeta/CD19-depleted stem cell transplant. These receptors were obtained from a child aged 2 to 10 with inherited bone marrow failure, due to receive a stem cell transplant. Each CDR3 is given with its conserved first and last residue. D genes are given only for firm matches. Not all rows give a size; the values are once, few, many and, for expanded clones, a class.

J: TRBJ1-2
D: -
V: TRBV10-3
size: few
CDR3: CAIRPAAHYGYTF
DNA: TGTGCCATCCGACCTGCCGCTCACTATGGCTACACCTTC

J: TRBJ1-2
D: TRBD1
V: TRBV6-1
size: many
CDR3: CASSEEGGQGYTF
DNA: TGTGCCAGCAGTGAAGAGGGGGGACAGGGCTACACCTTC

J: TRBJ2-5
D: -
V: TRBV20-1
size: many
CDR3: CSAPRGHQETQYF
DNA: TGCAGTGCTCCCCGAGGGCATCAAGAGACCCAGTACTTC

J: TRBJ2-5
D: TRBD2
V: TRBV6-2/TRBV6-3
size: many
CDR3: CASSSRVAPGTSGRIRETQYF
DNA: TGTGCCAGCAGTTCCCGAGTGGCCCCCGGGACTAGCGGGAGAATCAGAGAGACCCAGTACTTC

J: TRBJ2-6
D: -
V: TRBV7-2
size: -
CDR3: CASSLVGFGANVLTF
DNA: TGCGCCAGCAGCTTAGTGGGTTTTGGGGCCAACGTCCTGACTTTC

J: TRBJ2-7
D: -
V: TRBV19
size: -
CDR3: CASSQQVAYEQYF
DNA: TGTGCCAGTAGCCAGCAGGTAGCCTACGAGCAGTACTTC

J: TRBJ1-5
D: -
V: TRBV28
size: -
CDR3: CASSFLPHTEFNQPQHF
DNA: TGTGCCAGCAGTTTCTTGCCCCATACAGAGTTCAATCAGCCCCAGCATTTT

J: TRBJ1-1
D: -
V: TRBV5-5
size: few
CDR3: CASSALAPMNTEAFF
DNA: TGTGCCAGCAGCGCTCTGGCGCCTATGAACACTGAAGCTTTCTTT

J: TRBJ2-4
D: TRBD1
V: TRBV12-3/TRBV12-4
size: many
CDR3: CASRTGAGNIQYF
DNA: TGTGCCAGCAGGACAGGGGCTGGAAACATTCAGTACTTC

J: TRBJ2-1
D: -
V: TRBV12-3/TRBV12-4
size: few
CDR3: CASSLAGTAGQQFF
DNA: TGTGCCAGCAGTTTAGCGGGAACGGCAGGTCAGCAGTTCTTC

J: TRBJ2-7
D: -
V: TRBV21-1
size: -
CDR3: CASTSTSGFYEQYF
DNA: TGTGCCAGCACGAGTACTAGCGGGTTCTACGAGCAGTACTTC

J: TRBJ2-3
D: -
V: TRBV30
size: -
CDR3: CAWEFRATQRDTQYF
DNA: TGTGCCTGGGAATTCAGGGCAACCCAAAGAGATACGCAGTATTTT

J: TRBJ2-3
D: TRBD2
V: TRBV7-9
size: many
CDR3: CASSLFLREGTDTQYF
DNA: TGTGCCAGCAGCTTATTTCTGCGGGAGGGAACAGATACGCAGTATTTT

J: TRBJ2-5
D: -
V: TRBV6-2/TRBV6-3
size: many
CDR3: CASSYEGRGETQYF
DNA: TGTGCCAGCAGTTACGAAGGCAGGGGAGAGACCCAGTACTTC

J: TRBJ2-2
D: TRBD1
V: TRBV3-1
size: many
CDR3: CASSSRTGGGELFF
DNA: TGTGCCAGCAGCTCTCGGACAGGGGGCGGGGAGCTGTTTTTT

J: TRBJ2-5
D: -
V: TRBV7-9
size: -
CDR3: CASSLQGTQETQYF
DNA: TGTGCCAGCAGCCTGCAGGGGACCCAAGAGACCCAGTACTTC

J: TRBJ2-7
D: TRBD1
V: TRBV11-2
size: few
CDR3: CASSLLFGQGVPSYEQYF
DNA: TGTGCCAGCAGCTTACTATTTGGACAGGGTGTGCCCTCCTACGAGCAGTACTTC

J: TRBJ2-2
D: -
V: TRBV18
size: many
CDR3: CASSPMGTGELFF
DNA: TGTGCCAGCTCACCAATGGGCACCGGGGAGCTGTTTTTT

J: TRBJ2-5
D: TRBD2
V: TRBV7-6
size: many
CDR3: CASSLYGRAGETQYF
DNA: TGTGCCAGCAGCTTATACGGGAGGGCCGGGGAGACCCAGTACTTC

J: TRBJ2-5
D: TRBD2
V: TRBV12-3/TRBV12-4
size: few
CDR3: CASSPTSGVEGTQYF
DNA: TGTGCCAGCAGTCCTACTAGCGGGGTCGAGGGGACCCAGTACTTC

J: TRBJ2-1
D: TRBD2
V: TRBV10-3
size: many
CDR3: CATLLAGDLNEQFF
DNA: TGTGCCACCTTACTAGCGGGAGATCTCAATGAGCAGTTCTTC

J: TRBJ2-3
D: TRBD2
V: TRBV29-1
size: many
CDR3: CSVSGTSGRAADTQYF
DNA: TGCAGCGTTTCCGGGACTAGCGGGAGGGCCGCAGATACGCAGTATTTT

J: TRBJ2-7
D: TRBD2
V: TRBV27
size: many
CDR3: CASSFFKAGGSYEQYF
DNA: TGTGCCAGCAGTTTCTTTAAAGCGGGGGGCTCCTACGAGCAGTACTTC

J: TRBJ2-7
D: TRBD1
V: TRBV28
size: many
CDR3: CASSLFRGRVGEQYF
DNA: TGTGCCAGCAGTTTATTCAGGGGGCGAGTAGGCGAGCAGTACTTC

J: TRBJ1-1
D: TRBD1
V: TRBV20-1
size: many
CDR3: CSAQRQGRNTEAFF
DNA: TGCAGTGCCCAGAGACAGGGTAGGAACACTGAAGCTTTCTTT

J: TRBJ2-1
D: TRBD2
V: TRBV7-2
size: -
CDR3: CASSFGTSGTERYNEQFF
DNA: TGTGCCAGCAGCTTCGGGACTAGCGGCACGGAGAGGTACAATGAGCAGTTCTTC

J: TRBJ1-6
D: TRBD1
V: TRBV6-5
size: many
CDR3: CASSYSSRGQSPLHF
DNA: TGTGCCAGCAGTTACTCGTCCAGGGGGCAATCACCCCTCCACTTT

J: TRBJ2-7
D: TRBD2
V: TRBV7-2
size: few
CDR3: CASSEGLAGLYEQYF
DNA: TGTGCCAGCAGCGAGGGACTAGCGGGACTCTACGAGCAGTACTTC

J: TRBJ2-3
D: -
V: TRBV29-1
size: many
CDR3: CSVVPAYLGDTQYF
DNA: TGCAGCGTTGTTCCCGCTTACCTAGGCGATACGCAGTATTTT